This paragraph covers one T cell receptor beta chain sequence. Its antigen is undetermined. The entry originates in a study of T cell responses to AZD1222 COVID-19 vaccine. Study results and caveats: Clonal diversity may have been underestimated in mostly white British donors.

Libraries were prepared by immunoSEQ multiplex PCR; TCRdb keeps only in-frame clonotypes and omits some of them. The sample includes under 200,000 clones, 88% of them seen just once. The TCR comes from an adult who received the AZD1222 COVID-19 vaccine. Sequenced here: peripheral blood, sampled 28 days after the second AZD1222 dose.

The CDR3: CASSLSTGELFF. The CDR3 coding sequence is TGTGCCAGCAGCTTGAGCACCGGGGAGCTGTTTTTT. The V call is TRBV5-6, the J call TRBJ2-2, with D unresolved. Germline V lookup: CDR1 SGHDT, CDR2 YYEEEE. This CDR3 has 12 residues. Trimming took off 1 base at V and 4 bases at J, with 2 bases between the two ends.